Listed below are T cell receptor beta chains from one sample, sequenced in a study of T cell responses to AZD1222 COVID-19 vaccine. Sequencing was performed with immunoSEQ multiplex PCR; in TCRdb, only in-frame clones are kept and a portion is missing. The table has under 45,000 clones, around 80% seen once. The sample in question was peripheral blood, obtained 28 days after the second AZD1222 dose. These receptors all stem from an adult who received the AZD1222 COVID-19 vaccine. Both conserved end residues are part of each CDR3. Fields, in order: D gene, V gene, CDR3 length, clone size, J gene, CDR3 protein, CDR3 DNA. The D gene is left open where the match is weak. Some rows mark clone size as missing; the rest say once, few, many or name a class of expanded clone.

>NA|TRBV7-9|15|NA|TRBJ1-3
CASSLALGYGNTIYF
TGTGCCAGCAGCTTAGCTCTAGGGTACGGAAACACCATATATTTT
>TRBD2|TRBV27|16|NA|TRBJ2-1
CASSRGLAGEYNEQFF
TGTGCCAGCAGCCGGGGACTAGCGGGGGAATACAATGAGCAGTTCTTC
>NA|TRBV19|15|NA|TRBJ2-1
CASTPTTGPYNEQFF
TGTGCCAGTACCCCTACCACAGGGCCGTACAATGAGCAGTTCTTC
>NA|TRBV3-1/TRBV3-2|14|NA|TRBJ2-7
CASSQVRQWGEQYF
TGTGCCAGCAGCCAAGTGCGACAGTGGGGTGAGCAGTACTTC
>NA|TRBV10-2|14|NA|TRBJ2-1
CASAWGGGYNEQFF
TGCGCCAGCGCGTGGGGAGGGGGCTACAATGAGCAGTTCTTC
>TRBD1|TRBV6-4|15|NA|TRBJ1-1
CASSDPGQGNAEAFF
TGTGCCAGCAGTGACCCGGGACAGGGGAACGCTGAAGCTTTCTTT
>NA|TRBV11-2|16|NA|TRBJ2-7
CASSLELMGVSHEQYF
TGTGCCAGCAGCTTAGAGTTGATGGGGGTCAGCCACGAGCAGTACTTC
>NA|TRBV29-1|14|once|TRBJ1-4
CSVEVPPPNEKLFF
TGCAGCGTTGAAGTACCACCCCCTAATGAAAAACTGTTTTTT
>NA|TRBV6-5|15|few|TRBJ1-6
CASRTQGAPNSPLHF
TGTGCCAGCAGAACACAGGGAGCCCCCAATTCACCCCTCCACTTT
>NA|TRBV4-1|11|NA|TRBJ2-5
CASSQQETQYF
TGCGCCAGCAGCCAGCAAGAGACCCAGTACTTC
>NA|TRBV12-3/TRBV12-4|12|NA|TRBJ2-7
CASSYRAYEQYF
TGTGCCAGCAGTTACAGGGCCTACGAGCAGTACTTC
>TRBD1|TRBV5-1|16|NA|TRBJ2-1
CASSLIGTGGYNEQFF
TGCGCCAGCAGCTTGATCGGGACAGGGGGCTACAATGAGCAGTTCTTC
>TRBD1|TRBV15|14|NA|TRBJ2-7
CATSKDRVLVEQYF
TGTGCCACCAGTAAGGACAGGGTGCTTGTCGAGCAGTACTTC
>NA|TRBV19|16|NA|TRBJ2-3
CASSIGGTDFTDTQYF
TGTGCCAGTAGTATAGGGGGCACGGACTTCACAGATACGCAGTATTTT
>NA|TRBV27|13|NA|TRBJ2-7
CASSLFGGYEQYF
TGTGCCAGCAGTTTATTTGGGGGGTACGAGCAGTACTTC
>TRBD1|TRBV5-4|15|NA|TRBJ1-2
CASSLGDRGVSGYTF
TGTGCCAGCAGCTTGGGGGACAGGGGGGTCAGTGGCTACACCTTC
>NA|TRBV7-2|15|NA|TRBJ1-2
CASSLGEGLNYGYTF
TGTGCCAGCAGCTTAGGGGAGGGTCTTAACTATGGCTACACCTTC
>NA|TRBV3-1/TRBV3-2|17|few|TRBJ2-6
CASNPGLRASGANVLTF
TGTGCCAGCAATCCGGGTCTTAGGGCATCTGGGGCCAACGTCCTGACTTTC
>NA|TRBV3-1/TRBV3-2|15|NA|TRBJ2-2
CASSQDRTPAGELFF
TGTGCCAGCAGCCAAGATCGGACCCCTGCCGGGGAGCTGTTTTTT
>NA|TRBV2|18|NA|TRBJ1-5
CASQVGVASTEGNQPQHF
TGTGCCAGCCAAGTGGGGGTCGCGAGTACGGAGGGCAATCAGCCCCAGCATTTT
>TRBD2|TRBV10-2|14|NA|TRBJ2-1
CASSLAGGPNEQFF
TGCGCCAGCAGCCTAGCGGGGGGGCCTAATGAGCAGTTCTTC
>TRBD2|TRBV14|16|NA|TRBJ2-3
CASSWSGGRSTDTQYF
TGTGCCAGCAGCTGGAGCGGGGGGAGAAGCACAGATACGCAGTATTTT